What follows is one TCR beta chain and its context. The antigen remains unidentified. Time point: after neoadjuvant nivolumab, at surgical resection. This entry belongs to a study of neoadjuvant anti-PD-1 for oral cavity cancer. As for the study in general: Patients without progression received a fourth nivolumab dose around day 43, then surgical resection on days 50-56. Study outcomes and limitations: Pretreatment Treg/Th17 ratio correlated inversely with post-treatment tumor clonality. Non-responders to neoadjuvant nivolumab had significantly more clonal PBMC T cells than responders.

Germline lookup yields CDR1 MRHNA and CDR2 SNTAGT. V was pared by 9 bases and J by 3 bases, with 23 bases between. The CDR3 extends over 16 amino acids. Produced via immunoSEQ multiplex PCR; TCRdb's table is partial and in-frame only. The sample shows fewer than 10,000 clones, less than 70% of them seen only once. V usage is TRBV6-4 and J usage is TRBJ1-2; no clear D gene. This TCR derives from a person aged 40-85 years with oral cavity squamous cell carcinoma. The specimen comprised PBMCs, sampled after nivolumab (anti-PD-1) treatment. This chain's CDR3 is CASTPRTAPKDYGYTF. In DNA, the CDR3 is TGTGCCAGTACCCCGAGGACCGCGCCGAAGGACTATGGCTACACCTTC.